Below are 27 T cell receptor beta chains sequenced from a single sample in a study of beta chain features in type 1 diabetes. Notes on the study in general: Across all four CD4+ subsets, people with type 1 diabetes showed modestly shorter TCRB CDR3s.

These TCRs' antigens remain unknown. What was sequenced were expressed TCRB transcripts, since all of the isolated RNA had been reverse transcribed. Produced via immunoSEQ multiplex PCR; TCRdb's table is partial and in-frame only. The table shows roughly 260,000 clones, with approximately 10% occurring only once. Sequenced input: naive CD4+ T cells from blood. These receptor sequences come from a man under 40 with type 1 diabetes.

Regarding this clone: This specimen includes other DNA sequences encoding the same CDR3. The rearrangement uses TRBV28 and TRBJ2-7; D call uncertain. CDR1 MDHEN and CDR2 SYDVKM come from the germline V gene. The CDR3 spans 12 residues. V dropped 1 base and J dropped 3 bases, with 4 bases sitting between them. The CDR3 DNA reads TGTGCCAGCAGTTTATCAGGCTACGAGCAGTACTTC. This gives the protein CASSLSGYEQYF.

This chain connects TRBV29-1 to TRBJ2-1; 7 nucleotides match TRBD1. The ends lost 5 bases at V and 3 bases at J; junction bases unmatched: 10. Germline loops: CDR1 SQVTM, CDR2 ANQGSEA. This CDR3 comprises 15 residues. The CDR3 coding sequence is TGCAGCGTTCCCTCCGGGACAGAATACTACAATGAGCAGTTCTTC. Protein sequence: CSVPSGTEYYNEQFF.

This clone was detected a few times. The genes are TRBV29-1 and TRBJ2-2; 9 positions agree with TRBD1. Per the germline V gene, CDR1 is SQVTM and CDR2 is ANQGSEA. The V and J ends lost 2 bases and 1 base, in that order; junction bases with no gene match: 5. The CDR3 totals 16 residues. CDR3 residues: CSVENPDRGNTGELFF. The DNA of the CDR3 is TGCAGCGTTGAAAACCCGGACAGGGGGAACACCGGGGAGCTGTTTTTT.

CDR3 nucleotides: TGTGCCAGCAGCCAAAGGACTCCGGGACAAGAGACCCAGTACTTC. This gives the protein CASSQRTPGQETQYF. The chain carries TRBV14 and TRBJ2-5, with D perhaps TRBD2 (5 bases). Trimming removed 2 bases at V and 2 bases at J, with 12 bases between. Germline CDR1 reads SGHDN; CDR2 reads FVKESK. CDR3 length: 15 residues.

This clone was seen a few times. The chain uses TRBV9 and TRBJ2-7, with D maybe TRBD1 (5 bases). With 3 bases removed from V and 6 bases from J, the gap between germline ends came to 16 bases. The CDR3 sequence is 14 residues long. The germline gives CDR1 SGDLS, CDR2 YYNGEE. This CDR3 is CASSARTQGGEQYF. CDR3 DNA sequence: TGTGCCAGCAGCGCTCGCACTCAGGGTGGCGAGCAGTACTTC.

This clone was seen a few times. This rearrangement joins TRBV5-1 to TRBJ1-6; tentative D call: TRBD1 (6 bases). This CDR3 comprises 15 residues. Trimming left V 0 bases short and J 9 bases short, with 13 bases between. CDR1 is SGHRS, CDR2 YFSETQ, per germline. Here the CDR3 DNA reads TGCGCCAGCAGCTTGGGGACAGTCCTTGCTTCACCCCTCCACTTT. Encoded protein: CASSLGTVLASPLHF.

The CDR3 is CASSPPSRGEAFF. CDR3 DNA sequence: TGTGCCAGCTCACCACCCTCCAGGGGAGAAGCTTTCTTT. The gene calls are TRBV18 and TRBJ1-1; maybe TRBD1 (6 bases). Germline V gene data show CDR1 as KGHSH and CDR2 as LQKENI. V lost 0 bases, J lost 8 bases, and 10 bases lay in between. The CDR3 length is 13 residues.

This clone appeared a few times. The chain joins TRBV30 to TRBJ1-5, with D maybe TRBD1 (5 bases). Germline V CDR1 and CDR2: GTSNPN, SVGIG (reference sequence). The germline V and J ends were trimmed by 1 base and 4 bases, with 8 bases remaining between them. CDR3 size: 13 residues. The CDR3 coding sequence is TGTGCCTGGAGTGAGGACACAAATCAGCCCCAGCATTTT. Encoded protein: CAWSEDTNQPQHF.

This chain uses TRBV7-6 with TRBJ1-5, with 9 bases matching TRBD1. This CDR3 has 15 residues. The junction had 0 bases not matched to a gene; V was cut back by 0 bases and J by 3 bases. Looked up from germline, CDR1 is SGHVS and CDR2 is FNYEAQ. The CDR3 DNA sequence: TGTGCCAGCAGCTTAGCACAGGGGGCCAATCAGCCCCAGCATTTT. It specifies CASSLAQGANQPQHF.

This clone has just a few counts. The chain recombines TRBV7-2 with TRBJ1-1; D gene unclear. The CDR3 extends over 12 amino acids. Germline V gives CDR1 SGHTA, CDR2 FQGNSA. V lost 8 bases and J lost 0, with 7 bases in between. The CDR3 DNA reads TGTGCCAGCGGACTCTTGAACACTGAAGCTTTCTTT. This sequence encodes CASGLLNTEAFF.

V is TRBV19 and J is TRBJ1-4; TRBD1 matches 7 bases. After removal of 7 bases from V and 3 bases from J, the junction contained 5 bases not matched to a gene. The CDR3 loop spans 14 amino acids. Germline CDR1 is LNHDA and CDR2 is SQIVND (reference sequence). The CDR3 here is CASIQGSSNEKLFF. As DNA, the CDR3 is TGTGCCAGTATACAGGGGAGCTCTAATGAAAAACTGTTTTTT.

The chain carries TRBV30 and TRBJ1-1; a possible D gene is TRBD1 (6 bases). Deletions cut 5 bases from V and 5 bases from J, with 21 bases between. The CDR3 loop spans 15 amino acids. Germline V gene sequence: CDR1 GTSNPN, CDR2 SVGIG (reference sequence). This CDR3 reads CAWLTYRDLGTEAFF. The CDR3 nucleotides are TGTGCCTGGCTAACTTACAGGGACCTAGGTACTGAAGCTTTCTTT.

This rearrangement joins TRBV28 to TRBJ2-4; possible D gene TRBD2, 5 bases. Germline CDR1 MDHEN, CDR2 SYDVKM. The V gene lost 10 bases and the J gene lost 7 bases, with 20 bases spanning the gap. There are 14 residues in the CDR3. The CDR3 is CATSGELWANIQYF. CDR3 nucleotide sequence: TGTGCCACCTCCGGGGAGCTCTGGGCTAACATTCAGTACTTC.

The chain employs TRBV28 and TRBJ2-3, with 8 bases identical to TRBD2. Germline trimming cut 6 bases from V and 2 bases from J; bases unmatched to any gene: 10. CDR3 length: 16 amino acids. Germline assignment: CDR1 MDHEN and CDR2 SYDVKM. Here the CDR3 DNA reads TGTGCCAGCAGCCTCGGGCTAGCGGGCCTCACAGATACGCAGTATTTT. Amino acids: CASSLGLAGLTDTQYF.

This rearrangement joins TRBV5-1 to TRBJ1-2, with D possibly TRBD1 on 6 matching bases. Germline V gene data show CDR1 as SGHRS and CDR2 as YFSETQ. The CDR3 covers 14 residues. V was shortened by 3 bases and J by 8 bases, with 17 bases between the two germline ends. CDR3: CASSSGTARGGYTF. The CDR3 region has the DNA TGCGCCAGCAGCTCCGGGACGGCCAGGGGCGGCTACACCTTC. The whole variable domain, remainder taken from reference TRBV5-1 and TRBJ1-2, is KAGVTQTPRYLIKTRGQQVTLSCSPISGHRSVSWYQQTPGQGLQFLFEYFSETQRNKGNFPGRFSGRQFSNSRSEMNVSTLELGDSALYLCASSSGTARGGYTFGSGTRLTVV.

The J gene is TRBJ2-5, the V gene TRBV30, with 11 bases fitting TRBD2. The J call may be in error: the DNA end matches TRBJ2-7 better. The length of the CDR3 is 17 residues. The V gene's germline CDR1 is GTSNPN and CDR2 SVGIG (reference sequence). CDR3 DNA: TGTGCCTGGAGTCGTTCACGGACTAGCGGGTTTCCCTACGAGCAGTACTTC. Translating it yields CAWSRSRTSGFPYEQYF.

The chain joins TRBV5-4 to TRBJ1-2; D uncertain. V was clipped by 0 bases and J by 4 bases, with 13 bases between them. The CDR3 length is 15 residues. From germline, CDR1 is SGHNT and CDR2 YYREEE (reference sequence). The CDR3 spells CASSLGDRPFYGYTF. The CDR3 nucleotides read TGTGCCAGCAGCTTGGGAGATCGTCCCTTCTATGGCTACACCTTC.

The rearrangement links TRBV4-1 to TRBJ2-1, with D perhaps matching TRBD1 (6 bases). Germline-derived CDR1 and CDR2 are MGHRA and YSYEKL. The CDR3 totals 14 residues. V was shortened by 3 bases and J by 8 bases, with 14 bases between the two germline ends. The CDR3 DNA follows: TGCGCCAGCAGCCAGGCTACAGGGTTCGATGAGCAGTTCTTC. Translated: CASSQATGFDEQFF.

The genes are TRBV15 and TRBJ2-3; no reliable D call. The V gene lost 3 bases and the J gene lost 4 bases, with 14 bases spanning the gap. The CDR3 has 15 residues. The germline V gene encodes CDR1 LNHNV and CDR2 YYDKDF (reference sequence). CDR3 residues: CATSRGESKADTQYF. CDR3 in DNA: TGTGCCACCAGCAGGGGCGAGAGTAAGGCAGATACGCAGTATTTT.

This clone was picked up a small number of times. The CDR3 reads CASSLPGQDTYNEQFF. The CDR3 DNA is TGTGCCAGCAGCTTGCCGGGACAGGATACCTACAATGAGCAGTTCTTC. The J gene is TRBJ2-1, the V gene TRBV5-6; the match to TRBD1 covers 8 bases. There are 16 residues in the CDR3. Germline assignment: CDR1 SGHDT and CDR2 YYEEEE. J gave up 2 bases and V 1 base, and 5 bases lay outside the gene matches.

This clone was seen a handful of times. The chain couples TRBV9 to TRBJ2-3; no clear D gene. V lost 1 base and J 4 bases, leaving 13 bases between the germline ends. The CDR3 totals 15 residues. Germline loops: CDR1 SGDLS, CDR2 YYNGEE. The CDR3 DNA reads TGTGCCAGCAGCGTAAACACAAATGCGGCAGATACGCAGTATTTT. This translates into CASSVNTNAADTQYF.

This sequence joins TRBV6-1 and TRBJ2-3; perhaps TRBD1 as D (5 bases). The CDR3 sequence is 14 residues long. Germline values: CDR1 MNHNS, CDR2 SASEGT. V was shortened by 7 bases and J by 2 bases, with 13 bases between the two germline ends. In nucleotides, the CDR3 is TGTGCCAGCAAAGGACAAACTACCACAGATACGCAGTATTTT. Its translation: CASKGQTTTDTQYF.

This chain connects TRBV2 to TRBJ1-5; TRBD1 agrees at 8 bases. There are 14 residues in the CDR3. The V and J ends lost 6 bases and 4 bases, in that order; junction bases with no gene match: 5. From germline, CDR1 is SNHLY and CDR2 FYNNEI. CDR3 bases: TGTGCCAGCAGGTCGACAGGGGAGAATCAGCCCCAGCATTTT. Protein product: CASRSTGENQPQHF.

The genes are TRBV9 and TRBJ2-2; TRBD1 matches 11 bases. Germline CDR1 is SGDLS and CDR2 is YYNGEE. The CDR3 sequence is 18 residues long. V trimming: 4 bases; J trimming: 1 base; junction bases outside the gene matches: 9. The CDR3 DNA is TGTGCCAGCAGCTCGGACAGGGGGCGGTCTGAGAACACCGGGGAGCTGTTTTTT. This encodes CASSSDRGRSENTGELFF.

The chain uses TRBV7-8 and TRBJ2-7, with a possible D match to TRBD2 (6 bases). The CDR3 loop spans 15 amino acids. Per germline, CDR1 SGHVS and CDR2 FQNEAQ. V was clipped by 2 bases and J by 0 bases, with 11 bases between them. The CDR3 here is CASSLRDGSSYEQYF. In DNA, the CDR3 is TGTGCCAGCAGCTTACGGGACGGGAGCTCCTACGAGCAGTACTTC.

With respect to this clone: A read error may produce the germline difference seen at one junction end. The chain carries TRBV7-7 and TRBJ2-1; TRBD2 matches 7 bases. Germline V gene sequence: CDR1 SSHAT, CDR2 FNYEAQ (reference sequence). This CDR3 has 14 residues. The CDR3 bases are TGTGCTAGCAGCTTAGATGGCGGGGGAGGAGAGCAGTTCTTC. Amino acids: CASSLDGGGGEQFF.

V gene TRBV5-4 combines with J gene TRBJ1-5, with 7 bases aligning to TRBD1. V lost 0 bases, J lost 5 bases, and 2 bases stayed unmatched. The CDR3 is 14 residues long. Germline V gene sequence: CDR1 SGHNT, CDR2 YYREEE (reference sequence). The CDR3 DNA follows: TGTGCCAGCAGCTTGGGAGGGGGCGATCAGCCCCAGCATTTT. Its protein product is CASSLGGGDQPQHF. The variable domain in full, with the rest retrieved from reference TRBV5-4 and TRBJ1-5, is ETGVTQSPTHLIKTRGQQVTLRCSSQSGHNTVSWYQQALGQGPQFIFQYYREEENGRGNFPPRFSGLQFPNYSSELNVNALELDDSALYLCASSLGGGDQPQHFGDGTRLSIL.